The 27 T cell receptor beta chains presented below share a single source sample, sequenced in a study of T-cell reconstitution after alpha-beta-depleted transplantation in children. Library preparation (for TCRbeta) was performed with unique molecular identifiers. Via MiXCR, TCRdb re-called the PCR reads, giving one row per CDR3 protein. The sample lists about 540,000 distinct CDR3 sequences, approximately 20% occurring once. Source: PBMCs from the stem cell graft donor, taken from the stem cell graft. Receptors were obtained from a human donor who donated a stem cell graft to a child with acute lymphoblastic leukemia.

This chain joins TRBV9 and TRBJ1-3; 8 bases fit TRBD1. The CDR3 loop spans 19 amino acids. The germline V gene has CDR1 SGDLS and CDR2 YYNGEE. Trimming cost V 3 bases and J 2 bases; bases outside gene matches: 16. The CDR3 region has the DNA TGTGCCAGCAGCGATGGACAGGGCCTTACGGTGGGCACTGGAAACACCATATATTTT. It is translated as CASSDGQGLTVGTGNTIYF.

The CDR3 region is CSVGSGNTGELFF. The DNA of the CDR3 is TGCAGCGTTGGGTCCGGGAACACCGGGGAGCTGTTTTTT. This chain links TRBV29-1 with TRBJ2-2; D is uncertain. Germline CDR1 is SQVTM and CDR2 is ANQGSEA. There are 13 residues in the CDR3. V was cut by 4 bases and J by 1 base, with 7 bases left in between.

J is TRBJ2-5 and V is TRBV29-1, with 10 bases matching TRBD2. The V segment lost 6 bases and the J segment 5 bases; nucleotides outside the gene matches: 6. In germline, CDR1 is SQVTM, CDR2 ANQGSEA. This CDR3 is 13 amino acids long. As DNA, the CDR3 is TGCAGCGTGGCGACTAGCGGGCGGGAGACCCAGTACTTC. Translating gives CSVATSGRETQYF.

Only a few counts were recorded for this clonotype. V gene TRBV15 combines with J gene TRBJ1-4; D may be TRBD1 (5 bases). The CDR3 sequence is 15 residues long. CDR1 is LNHNV, CDR2 YYDKDF, per germline (reference sequence). V lost 0 bases and J 8 bases, leaving 13 bases between the germline ends. This CDR3 reads CATSREGRGGEKLFF. CDR3 nucleotide sequence: TGTGCCACCAGCAGAGAGGGGAGGGGAGGGGAAAAACTGTTTTTT. The full variable domain, rest sourced from reference TRBV15 and TRBJ1-4, is DAMVIQNPRYQVTQFGKPVTLSCSQTLNHNVMYWYQQKSSQAPKLLFHYYDKDFNNEADTPDNFQSRRPNTSFCFLDIRSPGLGDTAMYLCATSREGRGGEKLFFGSGTQLSVL.

The V call is TRBV9, the J call TRBJ1-1; 7 bases are a match to TRBD1. Germline V lookup: CDR1 SGDLS, CDR2 YYNGEE. This CDR3 has 16 amino acids. Trimming removed 0 bases from V and 7 bases from J; junction bases left unmatched: 12. The CDR3: CASSVDRGGRGYEAFF. The CDR3, as DNA: TGTGCCAGCAGCGTAGATCGGGGCGGCAGGGGGTATGAAGCTTTCTTT.

This clonotype has just a few counts. This chain uses TRBV5-1 with TRBJ2-1, with no clear D. This CDR3 has 13 residues. CDR1 and CDR2 (germline): SGHRS, YFSETQ. Trimming took off 2 bases at V and 7 bases at J, with 10 bases between the two ends. CDR3 DNA sequence: TGCGCCAGCAGCTTCCAAATGGTAAATGAGCAGTTCTTC. Translated: CASSFQMVNEQFF.

The chain combines TRBV5-1 with TRBJ2-7, with 14 bases lining up with TRBD2. Germline V gene data show CDR1 as SGHRS and CDR2 as YFSETQ. The CDR3 contains 17 residues. The ends lost 4 bases at V and 4 bases at J; junction bases unmatched: 10. CDR3 nucleotide sequence: TGCGCCAGCAGCACCGGACTAGCGGGAGGTCAAGGTTACGAGCAGTACTTC. Protein: CASSTGLAGGQGYEQYF. Drawing the rest from reference TRBV5-1 and TRBJ2-7, the complete variable domain is KAGVTQTPRYLIKTRGQQVTLSCSPISGHRSVSWYQQTPGQGLQFLFEYFSETQRNKGNFPGRFSGRQFSNSRSEMNVSTLELGDSALYLCASSTGLAGGQGYEQYFGPGTRLTVT.

In this sample, this clonotype turned up a few times. The chain has TRBV7-3 and TRBJ1-1; D may be TRBD1 (5 bases). CDR3 length equals 13 residues. Germline V gene sequence: CDR1 SGHTA, CDR2 FQGTGA. The V end lost 5 bases, the J end lost 8 bases, and 15 bases lay between the germline ends. CDR3 sequence (DNA): TGTGCCAGCAGCCTGCAGGGAGGAGGGGAAGCTTTCTTT. Translation: CASSLQGGGEAFF.

DNA for the CDR3: TGCAGCCTCAGCGGGAGCACAGATACGCAGTATTTT. It specifies CSLSGSTDTQYF. The V and J genes are TRBV29-1 and TRBJ2-3; weak D call: TRBD2 (6 bases). V dropped 8 bases and J dropped 0 bases, with 9 bases sitting between them. From germline, CDR1 is SQVTM and CDR2 ANQGSEA. This CDR3 region has 12 residues.

This clonotype was picked up many times. This chain links TRBV20-1 with TRBJ2-7, with TRBD1 matching over 7 bases. The CDR3 sequence is 11 residues long. Germline CDR1 is DFQATT and CDR2 is SNEGSKA (reference sequence). CDR3 sequence reads: CSARQGYEQYF. CDR3 coding DNA: TGCAGCGCCAGACAGGGATACGAGCAGTACTTC.

This clonotype was recorded a few times. V is TRBV12-3 or TRBV12-4 and J is TRBJ2-1; D is uncertain. This CDR3 contains 15 residues. The V gene lost 6 bases and the J gene lost 0 bases, with 12 bases spanning the gap. CDR3 residues: CASRTGGSSYNEQFF. CDR3 DNA sequence: TGTGCCAGCAGAACCGGCGGAAGCTCCTACAATGAGCAGTTCTTC.

This clonotype came up a few times. The chain combines TRBV12-5 with TRBJ1-3; 7 bases agree with TRBD1. The CDR3 consists of 17 residues. V dropped 1 base and J dropped 0; count of bases not matched to a gene: 6. The germline CDR1 and CDR2 sequences are LGHNT and FRNRAP. This CDR3 reads CASGLAQGGGSGNTIYF. The CDR3 DNA reads TGTGCTAGTGGTTTGGCCCAGGGGGGGGGCTCTGGAAACACCATATATTTT.

Of note for this clonotype: This may arise from a read error, as a much more abundant clone is one base away. The chain joins TRBV20-1 to TRBJ2-7; 11 bases are shared with TRBD1. The germline gives CDR1 DFQATT, CDR2 SNEGSKA (reference sequence). The CDR3 totals 13 residues. The CDR3 is CSAPGQGGYDQYF. The CDR3 bases are TGCAGTGCTCCGGGACAGGGGGGGTACGACCAGTACTTC.

The chain uses TRBV5-6 and TRBJ2-2; 9 nucleotides agree with TRBD1. The V and J ends lost 2 bases and 1 base, in that order; junction bases with no gene match: 6. This CDR3 spans 17 amino acids. Germline V gives CDR1 SGHDT, CDR2 YYEEEE. This chain's CDR3 is CASSFLTGQGNTGELFF. Written as DNA, the CDR3 is TGTGCCAGCAGCTTTCTTACGGGACAGGGGAACACCGGGGAGCTGTTTTTT.

There are a few counts of this clonotype. This sequence joins TRBV5-1 and TRBJ2-1; 13 bases are shared with TRBD2. This CDR3 has 17 residues. Germline CDR1 is SGHRS and CDR2 is YFSETQ. After removal of 0 bases from V and 7 bases from J, the junction contained 7 bases not matched to a gene. CDR3 nucleotides: TGCGCCAGCAGCTTGGCAGCACTAGCGGGAGGGTTAAATGAGCAGTTCTTC. It is translated as CASSLAALAGGLNEQFF.

The rearrangement links TRBV28 to TRBJ2-1; no firm D call. The germline V gene has CDR1 MDHEN and CDR2 SYDVKM. The CDR3 runs to 11 residues. Trimming took 5 bases from V and 8 from J, leaving 7 bases between them. In DNA, the CDR3 is TGTGCCAGCAGTGAGGTATATGAGCAGTTCTTC. Its protein product is CASSEVYEQFF.

The V call is TRBV2, the J call TRBJ2-7; D is possibly TRBD2 (6 bases). The CDR3 covers 14 residues. Trimming cost V 4 bases and J 6 bases, with 16 bases left between them. The germline V gene encodes CDR1 SNHLY and CDR2 FYNNEI. CDR3 in amino acids: CASSAGAPWSEQYF. For the CDR3, the DNA is TGTGCCAGCAGTGCGGGAGCCCCATGGAGCGAGCAGTACTTC.

The chain employs TRBV5-1 and TRBJ1-1; 10 bases fit TRBD1. Trimming at V came to 2 bases and at J to 5 bases, leaving 12 bases not matched to a gene. CDR3 length: 17 amino acids. Germline V gene lookup returns CDR1 SGHRS and CDR2 YFSETQ. CDR3: CASSFSATGGWKTEAFF. CDR3 nucleotides: TGCGCCAGCAGCTTCAGCGCGACAGGGGGCTGGAAAACTGAAGCTTTCTTT.

This clonotype was picked up a small number of times. V gene TRBV15 combines with J gene TRBJ2-2, with a weak D call TRBD2 (7 bases). V lost 0 bases and J lost 4, with 12 bases in between. This CDR3 is 16 amino acids long. Germline V lookup: CDR1 LNHNV, CDR2 YYDKDF (reference sequence). The DNA for the CDR3 is TGTGCCACCAGCAGAGATCGTCGGGGGGCCACCGGGGAGCTGTTTTTT. Protein product: CATSRDRRGATGELFF.

The CDR3 is CASSQGLAGPLEQYF. In DNA form, the CDR3 reads TGCGCCAGCAGCCAAGGACTAGCGGGTCCCCTCGAGCAGTACTTC. V usage is TRBV4-1 and J usage is TRBJ2-7; 10 bases match TRBD2. Germline V gene lookup returns CDR1 MGHRA and CDR2 YSYEKL. V trimming: 1 base; J trimming: 6 bases; junction bases outside the gene matches: 6. There are 15 residues in the CDR3.

The rearrangement joins TRBV25-1 to TRBJ2-6; the D is unclear. Germline lookup yields CDR1 MGHDK and CDR2 SYGVNS. Trimming stripped 1 base from V and 0 bases from J, with 4 bases between. The CDR3 totals 15 residues. As DNA, the CDR3 is TGTGCCAGCAGTGAATGGGCCTCTGGGGCCAACGTCCTGACTTTC. It translates to CASSEWASGANVLTF.

In this sample, this clonotype turned up many times. V is TRBV27 and J is TRBJ2-6; no clear D. The germline V gene encodes CDR1 MNHEY and CDR2 SMNVEV (reference sequence). The V gene lost 3 bases and the J gene lost 1 base, with 4 bases spanning the gap. The CDR3 spans 14 residues. CDR3 in DNA: TGTGCCAGCAGTTTCGATTCTGGGGCCAACGTCCTGACTTTC. This sequence encodes CASSFDSGANVLTF.

This clonotype was counted a few times. Here the CDR3 DNA reads TGTGCCAGCAGGGGACATAGGGCCGGTGAAAAACTGTTTTTT. Translating it yields CASRGHRAGEKLFF. The chain is built from TRBV12-3 or TRBV12-4 and TRBJ1-4; tentatively, D is TRBD1 (6 bases). With 6 bases removed from V and 7 bases from J, the gap between germline ends came to 15 bases. The CDR3 spans 14 residues.

This clonotype has a handful of counts. The chain combines TRBV27 with TRBJ2-7; D is possibly TRBD2 (5 bases). The V gene lost 10 bases and the J gene lost 0 bases, with 10 bases spanning the gap. Per the germline V gene, CDR1 is MNHEY and CDR2 is SMNVEV (reference sequence). The CDR3 totals 12 residues. The CDR3 loop is CATFTSSYEQYF. CDR3 in DNA: TGTGCCACCTTTACTAGCTCCTACGAGCAGTACTTC.

This clonotype was detected a few times. This chain connects TRBV7-9 to TRBJ2-3, with D possibly matching TRBD1 (5 bases). The V gene lost 1 base and the J gene lost 6 bases, with 14 bases spanning the gap. Germline V gene data show CDR1 as SEHNR and CDR2 as FQNEAQ (reference sequence). The CDR3 extends over 15 amino acids. The CDR3 spells CASSLGQGSADTQYF. The CDR3 nucleotides are TGTGCCAGCAGCTTAGGCCAGGGTTCAGCGGATACGCAGTATTTT.

Only a few counts were recorded for this clonotype. The J gene is TRBJ1-1, the V gene TRBV29-1; D remains unclear. The V end was cut by 7 bases, the J end by 5 bases, with 14 bases between. CDR1 SQVTM and CDR2 ANQGSEA come from the germline V gene. There are 12 residues in the CDR3. The CDR3 region has the DNA TGCAGCGCTCGGACGGCTAGGACTGAAGCTTTCTTT. It encodes CSARTARTEAFF.

This clonotype was seen a few times. The chain recombines TRBV7-8 with TRBJ2-1, with 7 bases that match TRBD2. The V gene's germline CDR1 is SGHVS and CDR2 FQNEAQ. V was pared by 0 bases and J by 6 bases, with 5 bases of the junction left unmatched. There are 15 residues in the CDR3. The CDR3 DNA sequence: TGTGCCAGCAGCTTAGCCGGGACTACCTTCAATGAGCAGTTCTTC. Protein: CASSLAGTTFNEQFF.